Described below is a single T cell receptor (beta chain) sequence and its context. Its target is not known. This record belongs to a study of identifying expanded T cells in peripheral blood. Profiling relied on immunoSEQ multiplex PCR, and the TCRdb table lists in-frame clones only, not all of them. The profile shows 70,000 to 100,000 clones, about 86% of them singletons. CDR1 SGHRS and CDR2 YFSETQ come from the germline V gene. The CDR3 covers 13 residues. V lost 1 base and J 6 bases, leaving 7 bases between the germline ends. Study-wide points: Across healthy donors, higher total template counts meant significantly greater roughly 2-week count variance. Technical replicates showed about 1.2 changed clones; around 2 weeks about 16.4; four weeks 19.

Collection occurred without any documented infections or immune events in donors. The clonotype comes from a person aged 18-70 years in good health. The material sequenced was blood. The chain combines TRBV5-1 with TRBJ2-2, with D hard to call. The CDR3 nucleotides are TGCGCCAGCAGCTTGAGCCGGTCCGGGGAGCTGTTTTTT. This codes for CASSLSRSGELFF.